This TCR beta chain emerged from a study of blood T cell repertoires in COVID-19. About the study: Collection of acute and convalescent COVID-19 samples took place in the United States, Italy and Spain. T cells, B-cell-depleted T cells, or PBMCs provided the cDNA or gDNA that served as material.

The CDR3 length is 13 residues. V lost 4 bases and J 3 bases, leaving 6 bases between the germline ends. Germline CDR1 MNHEY, CDR2 SMNVEV (reference sequence). Participants came from fewer than 25 US areas, aged roughly 18 to 89 years. Assignments of participants to cohorts depended upon their own reported clinical history. The repertoire was sequenced with immunoSEQ multiplex PCR; TCRdb's copy has only in-frame clones and lacks some. The table lists roughly 280,000 clones, 85% to 90% of them singletons. V gene TRBV27 combines with J gene TRBJ1-4; unclear D gene. The clonotype originates from a woman between 18 and 29 years old who had recovered from COVID-19. Sample: PBMCs or T cells enriched from blood (not recorded which). The CDR3 loop is CASSSAANEKLFF. CDR3 DNA: TGTGCCAGCAGTTCCGCAGCTAATGAAAAACTGTTTTTT. The full variable domain, in which reference TRBV27 and TRBJ1-4 provide the parts outside the CDR3, is EAQVTQNPRYLITVTGKKLTVTCSQNMNHEYMSWYRQDPGLGLRQIYYSMNVEVTDKGDVPEGYKVSRKEKRNFPLILESPSPNQTSLYFCASSSAANEKLFFGSGTQLSVL.